This T cell receptor beta chain stems from a study of regulatory T cells in long-lasting Graves disease. Trimming took off 4 bases at V and 6 bases at J, with 14 bases between the two ends. The V gene's germline CDR1 is SGHRS and CDR2 YFSETQ. There are 13 residues in the CDR3. Time point of the sample: newly diagnosed GD, antithyroid drugs for less than 3 months. Making the TCR library involved RNA that had been extracted from PBMCs. Building of the TCR beta libraries involved iRepertoire HTBI primers and Arm-PCR of CDR3 regions. In TCRdb, the multiplex PCR reads were re-called with MiXCR into one record per CDR3 protein. The table includes about 540,000 distinct CDR3 sequences, approximately 12% detected once. This clonotype has a handful of counts. These data also featured in a second study, about T cells in Graves' hyperthyroidism and ophthalmopathy.

This specimen was peripheral blood mononuclear cells (PBMCs), taken at new diagnosis, from a patient treated with antithyroid drugs. The V and J genes are TRBV5-1 and TRBJ2-7; tentatively, D is TRBD1 or TRBD2 (5 bases each). The TCR sequence derives from a man aged 25-40 years with Graves disease. The CDR3, as DNA: TGCGCCAGCAGCCGGGACGTTGATCTCGAGCAGTACTTC. As protein: CASSRDVDLEQYF.